This entry describes one T cell receptor (beta chain). The specificity of this receptor is unknown. No quality values exist for individual bases; no much larger clone is one base distant. The treatment or condition label, read with the paper, signifies: live attenuated yellow fever vaccine strain. Two biological replicates of bulk PBMCs were collected at each blood-draw timepoint. PBMCs were isolated from peripheral blood using a standard Ficoll-Paque protocol. TriZol was used to extract RNA from bulk PBMCs, from CD4 and CD8 fractions, and from dextramer-positive and dextramer-negative fractions. TCR cDNA was synthesized by 5'RACE template switching, through which a universal primer site and unique molecular identifiers were introduced. Priming of cDNA synthesis was performed from both the TCR alpha and TCR beta constant segments. Two PCR steps were used to amplify libraries, with sample barcodes and sequencing adapters being added in the second step. Libraries were sequenced on Illumina HiSeq 2500 (2x100 bp) or NovaSeq (2x150 bp). For the original study's pipeline: MIGEC handled demultiplexing of reads and collapsing into UMI consensus sequences, while MiXCR performed V(D)J alignment. Using edgeR on replicate PBMC samples, clonotypes were called vaccine-responding if FDR was below 0.01 and the log2 fold change was above 5 up to day 15. Bulk clonotypes were assigned CD4 or CD8 identity according to which sequenced CD4 or CD8 repertoire held them at higher abundance. In TCRdb, the public reads were trimmed at Q25 with fastp and aligned with MiXCR, with productive beta chains retained. Each CDR3 protein appears once, grouped with its most common genes and DNA. Here the V and J calls rest on TCRdb's processing, not on the authors' analysis. In this sample the table shows 610,000 or so distinct CDR3 sequences, about 12% of which occur a single time. The biggest ten clones account for 15% of the sample.

This entry comes from a study of T cells after yellow fever vaccination (dated by TCRdb to about 2019). Notes on the research overall: The SMART-Seq v4 Ultra Low Input RNA kit was used to prepare libraries from fractions with low cell numbers. To follow T-cell clones before and after primary and booster YFV17D yellow fever vaccination, bulk TCR alpha and beta repertoires were sequenced over time. Two healthy male donors made up the cohort, one aged 18 to 29 years and the other aged 30 to 40 years. Bulk PBMC replicates and cell subsets were isolated from blood drawn at multiple timepoints before and after both primary and secondary immunization.

Including cysteine and phenylalanine, the CDR3 has 13 amino acids. CDR3 DNA is the only sequence kept; it has 39 bases, read in frame from the first base. Per the germline V gene (reference sequence), MNHNY is the CDR1 and SVGAGI is the CDR2. From V the trimming removes 1 base and from J it removes 9 bases, while the gene matches leave 2 bases of the junction unaccounted for. On the study overall, not on this receptor specifically: A small share of clonotypes was detected in both CD4 and CD8 compartments, with the overlap likely arising from convergent recombination. After the booster, most clones that had expanded after primary vaccination were detected again (around 96% of CD4 and 88% of CD8), suggesting broad maintenance of memory. Compared with the primary T-cell response, the secondary T-cell response was weaker but faster, peaking on day 5 rather than day 15. Because the study included only a couple of donors, the extent to which the findings can be generalized is limited. Computational filtering was required because FACS-sorted repertoires could contain abundant contaminating clonotypes from the bulk population.

The chain couples TRBV6-6 to TRBJ2-4, with 8 bases in between that match TRBD1. Sequencing used PBMCs, obtained on the day of the yellow fever booster vaccination. The receptor's source is a man in his thirties or forties who received the YFV17D yellow fever vaccine. Read as DNA, the sequence is TGTGCCAGCAGTTACTACGGGACAGGCATTCAGTACTTC. It codes for CASSYYGTGIQYF.